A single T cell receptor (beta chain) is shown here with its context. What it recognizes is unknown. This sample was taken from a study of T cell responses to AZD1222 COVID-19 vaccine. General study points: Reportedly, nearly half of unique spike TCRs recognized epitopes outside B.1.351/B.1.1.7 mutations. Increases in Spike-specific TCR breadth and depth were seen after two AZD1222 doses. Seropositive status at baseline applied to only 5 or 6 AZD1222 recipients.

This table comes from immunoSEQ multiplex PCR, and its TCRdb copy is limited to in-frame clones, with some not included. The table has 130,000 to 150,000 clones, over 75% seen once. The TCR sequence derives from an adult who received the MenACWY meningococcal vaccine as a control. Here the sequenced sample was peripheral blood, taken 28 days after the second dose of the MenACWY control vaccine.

The CDR3 loop reads CASSNRREPSYNEQFF. CDR3 nucleotide sequence: TGTGCCAGCAGTAATCGTCGGGAACCATCCTACAATGAGCAGTTCTTC. This sequence joins TRBV11-2 and TRBJ2-1; a weak D match, TRBD2 (5 bases). Germline values: CDR1 SGHAT, CDR2 FQNNGV. V gave up 6 bases and J gave up 1 base, with 16 bases separating them. The CDR3 is 16 residues long. Drawing the rest from reference TRBV11-2 and TRBJ2-1, the complete variable domain is EAGVAQSPRYKIIEKRQSVAFWCNPISGHATLYWYQQILGQGPKLLIQFQNNGVVDDSQLPKDRFSAERLKGVDSTLKIQPAKLEDSAVYLCASSNRREPSYNEQFFGPGTRLTVL.